Below are 21 T cell receptor beta chains sequenced from a single sample in a study of blood T cells in healthy people across ages (dated by TCRdb to the mid-2010s). The library was obtained by 5' RACE. For sequencing, an Illumina HiSeq 2500 was employed. The second PCR ran for roughly 7 to 11 cycles and used a J-beta primer mix along with a sample-barcoded 5' primer. TCRdb applied fastp at Q25 and MiXCR to the public reads, then kept only in-frame beta chains. Rows with a matching CDR3 protein are joined into one entry that keeps the most common DNA and genes. For this sample there are around 1,000,000 distinct CDR3 sequences; approximately 26% appear just once. The ten largest account for around 0.75% of the sample. This sample was also put to use in a study of T cells of mothers and their children.

The sequenced material came from blood. Receptor source: a girl aged 2-10 years in good health.

The V gene is TRBV4-3, the J gene TRBJ1-2; maybe TRBD1 (5 bases). The CDR3 sequence is 16 residues long. CDR1 and CDR2 from the germline V gene are LGHNA and YSLEER. The V gene lost 0 bases and the J gene lost 6 bases, with 17 bases spanning the gap. The CDR3 loop is CASSQELLLGGNGYTF. The CDR3 DNA is TGCGCCAGCAGCCAAGAACTTCTTCTGGGGGGGAATGGCTACACCTTC.

This chain uses TRBV3-1 with TRBJ1-1; no definite D call. The length of the CDR3 is 13 residues. Germline V gene data show CDR1 as LGHDT and CDR2 as YNNKEL (reference sequence). With 5 bases removed from V and 7 bases from J, the gap between germline ends came to 14 bases. The CDR3 sequence is CASSSINQVEAFF. Written as DNA, the CDR3 is TGTGCCAGCAGCTCCATAAATCAGGTTGAAGCTTTCTTT. Looking up the rest from reference TRBV3-1 and TRBJ1-1 gives the full variable domain: DTAVSQTPKYLVTQMGNDKSIKCEQNLGHDTMYWYKQDSKKFLKIMFSYNNKELIINETVPNRFSPKSPDKAHLNLHINSLELGDSAVYFCASSSINQVEAFFGQGTRLTVV.

This clonotype was picked up a small number of times. The rearrangement uses TRBV6-6 and TRBJ2-3, with no clear D. Germline CDR1 is MNHNY and CDR2 is SVGAGI (reference sequence). The CDR3 contains 15 residues. V was cut by 4 bases and J by 2 bases, with 13 bases left in between. The CDR3 bases are TGTGCCAGCAGTTTATCGCACCCGGTCACAGATACGCAGTATTTT. Translated, it gives CASSLSHPVTDTQYF.

This rearrangement joins TRBV24-1 to TRBJ2-1, with D tentatively TRBD1 (6 bases). In germline, CDR1 is KGHDR, CDR2 SFDVKD. Trimming took 3 bases from V and 5 from J, leaving 16 bases between them. CDR3 size: 16 residues. CDR3 in DNA: TGTGCCACCAGTGATATGAAAACGGGACACAACAATGAGCAGTTCTTC. This codes for CATSDMKTGHNNEQFF.

The genes are TRBV27 and TRBJ2-3; D call uncertain. The germline V and J ends were trimmed by 4 bases and 0 bases, with 14 bases remaining between them. CDR1 and CDR2 (germline): MNHEY, SMNVEV (reference sequence). There are 16 residues in the CDR3. The CDR3 coding sequence is TGTGCCAGCAGTTCCCCGAGCGCCATAAGCACAGATACGCAGTATTTT. Translation: CASSSPSAISTDTQYF.

This clonotype came up a few times. The rearrangement uses TRBV29-1 and TRBJ2-5, with 11 bases fitting TRBD1. The CDR3 contains 16 residues. V trimming: 3 bases; J trimming: 5 bases; junction bases outside the gene matches: 11. In germline, CDR1 is SQVTM, CDR2 ANQGSEA. DNA of the CDR3: TGCAGCGTTGAGGGGGTAGGACAGGGGGCTTCTGAGACCCAGTACTTC. It yields the protein CSVEGVGQGASETQYF.

This clonotype was counted only a few times. The CDR3 loop reads CSVALGLHQETQYF. The CDR3 DNA is TGCAGCGTCGCGCTGGGGTTACACCAAGAGACCCAGTACTTC. The chain has TRBV29-1 and TRBJ2-5; D is ambiguous. Looked up from germline, CDR1 is SQVTM and CDR2 is ANQGSEA. The V end lost 6 bases, the J end lost 0 bases, and 14 bases lay between the germline ends. CDR3 length equals 14 residues.

V and J are TRBV6-1 and TRBJ2-7, with 8 nucleotides matching TRBD2. CDR1 and CDR2 (germline): MNHNS, SASEGT. The CDR3 runs 15 residues. J gave up 4 bases and V 0 bases, and 5 bases lay outside the gene matches. The CDR3 DNA reads as TGTGCCAGCAGTGAAGCCGCGGGAGGACCTTACGAGCAGTACTTC. Protein sequence: CASSEAAGGPYEQYF.

The chain recombines TRBV6-4 with TRBJ1-2, with 7 bases that match TRBD1. CDR3 size: 14 residues. With 5 bases clipped from V and 6 bases from J, the junction kept 9 bases outside the gene matches. The germline V gene encodes CDR1 MRHNA and CDR2 SNTAGT. The CDR3 DNA sequence: TGTGCCAGCAGTAGACCTCGGGGGACAGATGGCTACACCTTC. Translating gives CASSRPRGTDGYTF.

There are many counts of this clonotype. The J gene is TRBJ2-5, the V gene TRBV7-2; the match to TRBD2 covers 8 bases. The CDR3 consists of 13 residues. Losses at the gene ends were 1 base for V and 13 bases for J; bases not matched to a gene: 8. Germline CDR1 and CDR2: SGHTA and FQGNSA. The DNA of the CDR3 is TGTGCCAGCAGCTTAGGGCTAGCGGGCGGACGGTACTTC. This gives the protein CASSLGLAGGRYF.

This clonotype was seen only a few times. CDR3: CASSVEGQETSYTF. For the CDR3, the DNA is TGTGCCAGCAGCGTCGAGGGACAGGAAACTAGCTACACCTTC. The V and J genes are TRBV9 and TRBJ1-2, with 8 bases that match TRBD1. J gave up 9 bases and V 2 bases, and 9 bases lay outside the gene matches. The CDR3 length is 14 residues. The germline V gene encodes CDR1 SGDLS and CDR2 YYNGEE.

The V gene is TRBV7-2, the J gene TRBJ2-3; perhaps TRBD1 as D (5 bases). The V gene lost 6 bases and the J gene lost 5 bases, with 9 bases spanning the gap. CDR3 length: 12 residues. Germline V gene lookup returns CDR1 SGHTA and CDR2 FQGNSA. The CDR3 is CASRAREDTQYF. CDR3 coding DNA: TGTGCCAGCAGGGCCAGGGAAGATACGCAGTATTTT.

V gene TRBV6-1 combines with J gene TRBJ2-1; TRBD2 matches at 8 bases. This CDR3 is built from 16 residues. V shed 4 bases and J 3 bases; nucleotides not matched to a gene: 8. Per the germline V gene, CDR1 is MNHNS and CDR2 is SASEGT. The CDR3 protein is CASSVGEREFYNEQFF. The CDR3, as DNA: TGTGCCAGCAGTGTTGGGGAGCGGGAGTTCTACAATGAGCAGTTCTTC.

Concerning this clonotype itself: The conserved final phenylalanine or tryptophan is absent from the CDR3, which likely points to a read error. The J gene is TRBJ2-2, the V gene TRBV28; TRBD2 aligns across 11 bases. Germline V gives CDR1 MDHEN, CDR2 SYDVKM. This CDR3 comprises 13 residues. As DNA, the CDR3 is TGTGTTAGCGGGAGGGCCTACACCGGGGAGCTGTTTCTT. Encoded protein: CVSGRAYTGELFL.

The chain combines TRBV27 with TRBJ2-5; 9 bases fit TRBD2. The J call may be wrong; the DNA end is better matched by TRBJ2-7. Germline CDR1 is MNHEY and CDR2 is SMNVEV (reference sequence). This CDR3 is built from 16 residues. CDR3 amino acids: CASSPFTERGVSEQYF. CDR3 sequence (DNA): TGTGCCAGCAGCCCATTCACCGAGCGGGGGGTAAGCGAGCAGTACTTC.

V is TRBV7-9 and J is TRBJ2-7; 9 positions agree with TRBD1. The junction had 4 bases not matched to a gene; V was cut back by 2 bases and J by 5 bases. The CDR3 has 14 amino acids. The germline V gene encodes CDR1 SEHNR and CDR2 FQNEAQ (reference sequence). The CDR3 DNA is TGTGCCAGCAGCTTACGGGACAGGGTTAACGAGCAGTACTTC. Encoded protein: CASSLRDRVNEQYF.

The gene calls are TRBV12-3 or TRBV12-4 and TRBJ1-1; D is uncertain. This CDR3 has 13 amino acids. Trimming shortened V by 6 bases and J by 4 bases, and 12 bases separated the two germline ends. The CDR3 here is CASRWTSGTEAFF. Written as DNA, the CDR3 is TGTGCCAGCAGGTGGACGTCCGGCACTGAAGCTTTCTTT.

In its sample, this clonotype was seen a few times. The junction departs from germline at one end; a sequencing error may be responsible. The gene calls are TRBV6-6 and TRBJ1-3; TRBD1 might be the D (5 bases). The CDR3 is 15 amino acids. Germline V gene sequence: CDR1 MNHNY, CDR2 SVGAGI (reference sequence). The CDR3 is CATWDGLYSGNTIYF. As DNA, the CDR3 is TGCGCCACCTGGGACGGACTATACTCTGGGAACACCATATATTTT.

The gene calls are TRBV9 and TRBJ2-5, with D possibly matching TRBD2 (8 bases). The last part of the DNA fits TRBJ2-7 better; the J call may be wrong. The CDR3 contains 16 residues. Per the germline V gene, CDR1 is SGDLS and CDR2 is YYNGEE. CDR3 loop: CASSVGGGTATYEQYF. The CDR3 coding sequence is TGTGCCAGCAGCGTCGGGGGGGGGACAGCGACCTACGAGCAGTACTTC.

The chain employs TRBV12-3 or TRBV12-4 and TRBJ1-2; D is undetermined. Trimming cost V 5 bases and J 5 bases, with 9 bases left between them. The CDR3 is 12 residues long. The CDR3 DNA sequence: TGTGCCAGCAGTACCGACATTTATGGCTACACCTTC. This codes for CASSTDIYGYTF.

This chain joins TRBV18 and TRBJ2-6, with D uncertain. V was trimmed by 3 bases and J by 4 bases, leaving 13 bases between them. This CDR3 spans 16 amino acids. Germline loops: CDR1 KGHSH, CDR2 LQKENI. The CDR3 coding sequence is TGTGCCAGCTCACCTCTCAGCACCTCGGGGGCCAACGTCCTGACTTTC. Amino acid sequence: CASSPLSTSGANVLTF.